The 21 T cell receptor beta chains given below trace back to one sample, sequenced in a study of human T cells and chemical hapten exposure. This sample's time point: patch test 2, 6 weeks after DPC sensitization. Treatment of the sample: therapeutic diphenylcyclopropenone sensitization with weekly scalp DPC. TCRdb analysed the RACE reads with MiXCR anew, one entry per CDR3 protein. Among 100,000 or so distinct CDR3 sequences listed, approximately 11% were seen once. The specimen comprised whole blood, sampled in connection with sensitization to the hapten diphenylcyclopropenone (DPC). These receptors all stem from a man aged 35 to 55 with alopecia areata. Some clones in this sample may be carry-over from other donors' samples.

The chain is built from TRBV7-2 and TRBJ2-3; D possibly matches TRBD1 or TRBD2 (5 bases each). CDR1 and CDR2 from the germline V gene are SGHTA and FQGNSA. This CDR3 region has 13 residues. The germline V and J ends were trimmed by 6 bases and 2 bases, with 9 bases remaining between them. CDR3 residues: CASRPGTTDTQYF. The DNA of the CDR3 is TGTGCCAGCAGACCGGGGACCACAGATACGCAGTATTTT.

This clonotype was counted a few times. This chain links TRBV19 with TRBJ2-3, with 7 bases that match TRBD2. CDR1 and CDR2 from the germline V gene are LNHDA and SQIVND (reference sequence). This CDR3 contains 16 residues. V was clipped by 5 bases and J by 0 bases; unmatched bases: 8. CDR3 nucleotide sequence: TGTGCCAGTAGTCCTGGCCTAGCGGTGAGCACAGATACGCAGTATTTT. Amino acids: CASSPGLAVSTDTQYF.

The rearrangement links TRBV6-2 or TRBV6-3 to TRBJ2-1; no definite D call. Per germline, CDR1 MNHEY and CDR2 SVGEGT. The V end lost 3 bases, the J end lost 6 bases, and 18 bases lay between the germline ends. The CDR3 loop spans 16 amino acids. Here the CDR3 reads CASSYRHSLSTNEQFF. For the CDR3, the DNA is TGTGCCAGCAGTTATCGGCATTCCCTATCTACCAATGAGCAGTTCTTC.

This clonotype has ten or more counts. The chain carries TRBV20-1 and TRBJ2-7; D gene unclear. CDR3 length equals 10 residues. Germline loops: CDR1 DFQATT, CDR2 SNEGSKA (reference sequence). V was pared by 3 bases and J by 11 bases, with 11 bases between. CDR3: CSASDGPEYF. In DNA, the CDR3 is TGCAGTGCTAGTGACGGCCCGGAGTACTTC.

This clonotype has only a few counts. The chain recombines TRBV20-1 with TRBJ2-5, with 7 bases identical to TRBD2. V gave up 2 bases and J gave up 2 bases; unmatched junction bases: 2. Germline V gene sequence: CDR1 DFQATT, CDR2 SNEGSKA (reference sequence). The CDR3 runs to 13 residues. The chain's CDR3 is CSARPSGQETQYF. CDR3 DNA: TGCAGTGCTAGACCTAGCGGACAAGAGACCCAGTACTTC.

This clonotype was recorded at least ten times. The CDR3 spells CSAKQGLANEKLFF. DNA of the CDR3: TGCAGCGCCAAACAGGGTTTGGCTAATGAAAAACTGTTTTTT. The V gene is TRBV29-1, the J gene TRBJ1-4, with a possible D match to TRBD1 (6 bases). Germline V lookup: CDR1 SQVTM, CDR2 ANQGSEA. V shed 7 bases and J shed 3 bases, with 15 bases lying between them. The CDR3 is made up of 14 amino acids. Full variable domain (rest looked up from reference TRBV29-1 and TRBJ1-4): SAVISQKPSRDICQRGTSLTIQCQVDSQVTMMFWYRQQPGQSLTLIATANQGSEATYESGFVIDKFPISRPNLTFSTLTVSNMSPEDSSIYLCSAKQGLANEKLFFGSGTQLSVL.

V usage is TRBV5-1 and J usage is TRBJ1-1, with a tentative D call TRBD1 (5 bases). Per the germline V gene, CDR1 is SGHRS and CDR2 is YFSETQ. Between the trimmed V and J ends, which lost 2 bases and 5 bases, there was a span of 13 bases. The CDR3 length is 14 residues. DNA for the CDR3: TGCGCCAGCAGCTTATCGCAGGGAGTGACTGAAGCTTTCTTT. It is translated as CASSLSQGVTEAFF.

In its sample, this clonotype was seen a few times. The chain carries TRBV2 and TRBJ2-2; TRBD2 might be the D (5 bases). The CDR3 consists of 14 residues. Looked up from germline, CDR1 is SNHLY and CDR2 is FYNNEI. Trimming shortened V by 6 bases and J by 1 base, and 9 bases separated the two germline ends. CDR3 in DNA: TGTGCCAGCAGGCGGGTCCTGAACACCGGGGAGCTGTTTTTT. Protein: CASRRVLNTGELFF.

This clonotype was seen ten or more times. The gene calls are TRBV20-1 and TRBJ1-1; D unclear. The germline V and J ends were trimmed by 3 bases and 3 bases, with 11 bases remaining between them. The CDR3 totals 13 residues. Per germline, CDR1 DFQATT and CDR2 SNEGSKA (reference sequence). CDR3 protein: CSARGIVDTEAFF. Here the CDR3 DNA reads TGCAGTGCTAGGGGGATAGTCGACACTGAAGCTTTCTTT.

This clonotype was counted ten times or more. V usage is TRBV7-2 and J usage is TRBJ1-2; no clear D gene. The length of the CDR3 is 15 residues. CDR1 and CDR2 (germline): SGHTA, FQGNSA. V was shortened by 0 bases and J by 4 bases, with 12 bases between the two germline ends. The CDR3 here is CASSLAVALPYGYTF. CDR3 bases: TGTGCCAGCAGCTTAGCGGTTGCATTACCCTATGGCTACACCTTC.

This clonotype was detected ten times or more. The chain combines TRBV12-3 or TRBV12-4 with TRBJ1-2; D may be TRBD1 (6 bases). The V and J ends lost 4 bases and 7 bases respectively, with 16 bases between them. The CDR3 length is 14 residues. In DNA, the CDR3 is TGTGCCAGCAGTTGGGACACCCCCATCGGTGGCTACACCTTC. It encodes CASSWDTPIGGYTF.

This clonotype showed up just a few times. The V gene is TRBV20-1, the J gene TRBJ2-1; 11 bases are shared with TRBD2. CDR1 and CDR2 (germline): DFQATT, SNEGSKA (reference sequence). V shed 3 bases and J 3 bases; nucleotides not matched to a gene: 13. The CDR3 loop spans 18 amino acids. CDR3 DNA: TGCAGTGCTAGTCCACATCGATCCGGGACTAGCGGCTACAATGAGCAGTTCTTC. It codes for CSASPHRSGTSGYNEQFF.

This clonotype was picked up many times. The gene calls are TRBV3-1 and TRBJ1-2; D gene uncertain. Germline V gene data show CDR1 as LGHDT and CDR2 as YNNKEL (reference sequence). CDR3 length equals 14 residues. V lost 3 bases to trimming and J lost 2 bases, with 10 bases between them. The CDR3 loop reads CASSQQESNYGYTF. CDR3 nucleotide sequence: TGTGCCAGCAGCCAGCAGGAGTCGAACTATGGCTACACCTTC.

This clonotype occurred once. The junction differs from germline at one of its ends, possibly a read error. V gene TRBV9 combines with J gene TRBJ1-1, with 7 bases that match TRBD1. The CDR3 has 13 amino acids. CDR1 and CDR2 (germline): SGDLS, YYNGEE. CDR3 coding DNA: TGTGCCAGCAGCCTACGAGGGGGCACTGAAACTTTCTTT. Translating it yields CASSLRGGTETFF.

This clonotype was seen at least ten times. CDR3 coding DNA: TGTGCCTGGAGTATGGACAGGGAATTGAACACTGAAGCTTTCTTT. It encodes CAWSMDRELNTEAFF. The chain joins TRBV30 to TRBJ1-1; 8 bases are a match to TRBD1. The CDR3 is 15 amino acids. CDR1 and CDR2 (germline): GTSNPN, SVGIG (reference sequence). With V trimmed by 2 bases and J by 0 bases, 5 bases remained unmatched.

This sequence joins TRBV29-1 and TRBJ1-2; tentatively, D is TRBD1 (5 bases). V dropped 6 bases and J dropped 6 bases, with 17 bases sitting between them. The CDR3 consists of 13 residues. Germline lookup yields CDR1 SQVTM and CDR2 ANQGSEA. For the CDR3, the DNA is TGCAGCGTCGGGACGGTGCTTATGGATGGCTACACCTTC. Protein product: CSVGTVLMDGYTF.

In this sample, this clonotype turned up a few times. The rearrangement links TRBV7-2 to TRBJ2-3, with 8 bases fitting TRBD2. The CDR3 loop spans 15 amino acids. Germline V gives CDR1 SGHTA, CDR2 FQGNSA. V was clipped by 5 bases and J by 0 bases; unmatched bases: 4. The CDR3 nucleotides read TGTGCCAGCAGCCCAGCTAGCGGGAGCACAGATACGCAGTATTTT. As protein: CASSPASGSTDTQYF.

This clonotype was observed at least ten times. The CDR3 loop is CASSPGTADNSPLHF. Written as DNA, the CDR3 is TGCGCCAGCAGCCCGGGGACGGCAGATAATTCACCCCTCCACTTT. The gene calls are TRBV5-1 and TRBJ1-6; tentative D call: TRBD1 (5 bases). Germline CDR1 and CDR2: SGHRS and YFSETQ. CDR3 length: 15 amino acids. V lost 4 bases and J 5 bases, leaving 13 bases between the germline ends.

This chain joins TRBV24-1 and TRBJ2-2, with 14 bases identical to TRBD2. The CDR3 extends over 19 amino acids. From germline, CDR1 is KGHDR and CDR2 SFDVKD. V trimming: 5 bases; J trimming: 2 bases; junction bases outside the gene matches: 9. The CDR3 here is CATSVIGLAGGTNTGELFF. CDR3 DNA: TGTGCCACCAGTGTTATCGGACTAGCGGGAGGAACTAACACCGGGGAGCTGTTTTTT.

In this sample, this clonotype turned up a few times. This sequence joins TRBV28 and TRBJ2-6, with D perhaps TRBD2 (7 bases). Deletions cut 4 bases from V and 1 base from J, with 17 bases between. Germline V gives CDR1 MDHEN, CDR2 SYDVKM. This CDR3 contains 18 residues. The CDR3 bases are TGTGCCAGCAGTTCCCTTACGGGGGGCTCATCTGGGGCCAACGTCCTGACTTTC. It yields the protein CASSSLTGGSSGANVLTF.

The J gene is TRBJ2-7, the V gene TRBV28; D assignment may be TRBD1 or TRBD2 (5 bases each). CDR3 size: 13 residues. V lost 8 bases and J lost 3, with 14 bases in between. Germline V gives CDR1 MDHEN, CDR2 SYDVKM. The CDR3 region has the DNA TGTGCCAGCGGGGGTCCAAACCTCTACGAGCAGTACTTC. It is translated as CASGGPNLYEQYF.